The T cell receptor beta chain described here comes from a study of blood T cell repertoires in COVID-19. Cohorts were determined from participant-reported clinical history. Only in-frame clones appear in the TCRdb table, and some are missing; sequencing was by immunoSEQ multiplex PCR. The table lists some 260,000 clones, 85% to 95% of them singletons. This TCR came from a woman aged 18-29 years who had recovered from COVID-19. The sample was PBMCs or T cells enriched from blood (not recorded which).

This chain's CDR3 is CASSLTRRAIEQFF. CDR3 DNA: TGCGCCAGCAGCTTGACCCGGCGAGCGATCGAGCAGTTCTTC. The J gene is TRBJ2-1, the V gene TRBV5-1; no reliable D call. Germline loops: CDR1 SGHRS, CDR2 YFSETQ. The V end lost 1 base, the J end lost 10 bases, and 15 bases lay between the germline ends. This CDR3 region has 14 residues. The full variable domain, its missing parts supplied by reference TRBV5-1 and TRBJ2-1, is KAGVTQTPRYLIKTRGQQVTLSCSPISGHRSVSWYQQTPGQGLQFLFEYFSETQRNKGNFPGRFSGRQFSNSRSEMNVSTLELGDSALYLCASSLTRRAIEQFFGPGTRLTVL.